The 3 T cell receptor beta chains presented below share a single source sample, sequenced in a study of T cell responses to AZD1222 COVID-19 vaccine (dated by TCRdb to the early 2020s). The time point tag for this specimen amounts to: baseline before first vaccination. Library method: the immunoSEQ multiplex PCR assay. Imported from immuneACCESS, the table was reduced by TCRdb to in-frame sequences with V and J called. These copies leave out some clones; in studies compared against another copy, an unresolved V gene accounts for under half, and the cause of the remainder is not known. The sample table records some 150,000 clones; roughly 90% of these occur just once. In total, the top ten clones hold 2.5% to 3.5% of the sample. Sequencing was performed on peripheral blood, taken on day 0 of AZD1222 vaccination. These receptors all stem from an adult in good health.

This sequence joins TRBV2 and TRBJ1-2; D perhaps matches TRBD1 (6 bases). CDR3 size: 12 residues. V was clipped by 6 bases and J by 8 bases, with 13 bases between them. Germline CDR1 and CDR2: SNHLY and FYNNEI. In nucleotides, the CDR3 is TGTGCCAGCAGACAGGGCCCCACGGGCTACACCTTC. Translating gives CASRQGPTGYTF.

In this sample, this clone turned up once. V and J are TRBV2 and TRBJ2-7, with 13 bases aligning to TRBD2. V lost 6 bases to trimming and J lost 7 bases; unmatched junction nucleotides: 6. CDR3 size: 14 residues. From germline, CDR1 is SNHLY and CDR2 FYNNEI. The DNA for the CDR3 is TGTGCCAGCAGAGGGACTAGCGGGAAGGGGGAGCAGTACTTC. It encodes CASRGTSGKGEQYF.

The CDR3 reads CASSQGRGVIGGYTF. As DNA, the CDR3 is TGTGCCAGCAGCCAAGGGAGGGGGGTGATTGGCGGCTACACCTTC. The chain combines TRBV14 with TRBJ1-2, with D tentatively TRBD1 (6 bases). The ends were cut back, 1 base at V and 8 bases at J, with 17 bases in the middle. The CDR3 has 15 residues. Germline V CDR1 and CDR2: SGHDN, FVKESK.